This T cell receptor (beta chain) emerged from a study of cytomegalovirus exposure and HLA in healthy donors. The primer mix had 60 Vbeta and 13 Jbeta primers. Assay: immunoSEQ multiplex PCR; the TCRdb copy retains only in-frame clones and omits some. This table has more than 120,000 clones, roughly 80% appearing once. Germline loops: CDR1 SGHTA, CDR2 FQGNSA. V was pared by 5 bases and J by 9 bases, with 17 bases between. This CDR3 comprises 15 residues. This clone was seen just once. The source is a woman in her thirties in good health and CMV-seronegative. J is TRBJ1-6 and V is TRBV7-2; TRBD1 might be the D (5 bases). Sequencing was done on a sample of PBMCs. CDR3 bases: TGTGCCAGCAGCCCCCAAGGGCAGGGAAGTTCACCCCTCCACTTT. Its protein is CASSPQGQGSSPLHF.